A few counts support the clone carrying this T cell receptor beta chain. The entry originates in a study of T-cell reconstitution after alpha-beta-depleted transplantation in children. A TCRbeta library incorporating unique molecular identifiers was prepared. TCRdb re-analysed the PCR reads in MiXCR, keeping a single row per CDR3 protein. The table lists some 640,000 distinct CDR3 sequences, over 15% of them singletons. CDR1 MGHRA and CDR2 YSYEKL come from the germline V gene. The junction had 1 base not matched to a gene; V was cut back by 4 bases and J by 9 bases. CDR3 length equals 14 residues. This clonotype was sampled from a human donor who donated a stem cell graft to a child with acute myeloid leukemia. The input for sequencing was PBMCs from the stem cell graft donor, taken from the stem cell graft. V and J are TRBV4-1 and TRBJ2-1, with 15 bases matching TRBD2. The CDR3 bases are TGCGCCAGCAGCCGGGGACTAGCGGGGGGTGAGCAGTTCTTC. Translated, it gives CASSRGLAGGEQFF.